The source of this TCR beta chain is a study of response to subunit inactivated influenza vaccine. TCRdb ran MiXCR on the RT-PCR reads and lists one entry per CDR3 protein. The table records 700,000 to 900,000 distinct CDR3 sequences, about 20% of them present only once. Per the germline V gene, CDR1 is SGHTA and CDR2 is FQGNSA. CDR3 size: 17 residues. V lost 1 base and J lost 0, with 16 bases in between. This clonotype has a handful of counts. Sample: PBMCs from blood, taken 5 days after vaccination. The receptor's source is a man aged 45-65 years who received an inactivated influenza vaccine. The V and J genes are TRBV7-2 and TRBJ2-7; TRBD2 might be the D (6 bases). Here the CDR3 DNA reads TGTGCCAGCAGCTTAGTAGCGGCAAAAACGGGCTCCTACGAGCAGTACTTC. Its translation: CASSLVAAKTGSYEQYF.